This passage covers 22 T cell receptor beta chains from one sample sequenced in a study of early T cells in non-severe SARS-CoV-2 infection. TCRdb passed the 5' RACE reads through MiXCR, listing each CDR3 protein once. The sample has tens of thousands of distinct CDR3 sequences; under 15% are singletons. Here the sequenced sample was whole blood, taken at baseline. These receptors were taken from an adult who was a healthcare worker with PCR-confirmed SARS-CoV-2 infection or an uninfected control (not recorded which).

The chain employs TRBV11-2 and TRBJ2-2, with 8 bases identical to TRBD1. Per the germline V gene, CDR1 is SGHAT and CDR2 is FQNNGV. This CDR3 comprises 15 residues. With 7 bases clipped from V and 2 bases from J, the junction kept 6 bases outside the gene matches. CDR3 region: CASKGGQANTGELFF. The CDR3 DNA reads as TGTGCCAGCAAGGGGGGACAGGCAAACACCGGGGAGCTGTTTTTT.

This clonotype appeared many times. This chain connects TRBV11-2 to TRBJ2-7; 9 positions match TRBD1. This CDR3 spans 15 amino acids. The V gene's germline CDR1 is SGHAT and CDR2 FQNNGV. J lost 3 bases, V lost 4 bases, and 7 bases had no gene match. The CDR3 protein is CASSWIPGQGYEQYF. The CDR3 DNA sequence: TGTGCCAGCAGCTGGATTCCGGGACAGGGCTACGAGCAGTACTTC.

This clonotype was counted at least ten times. The V call is TRBV20-1, the J call TRBJ2-1; 7 bases align to TRBD1. The CDR3 loop spans 15 amino acids. The germline V gene encodes CDR1 DFQATT and CDR2 SNEGSKA (reference sequence). V was pared by 1 base and J by 3 bases, with 6 bases of the junction left unmatched. CDR3 sequence (DNA): TGCAGTGCTAGAGGACGGACAGGCATCTACAATGAGCAGTTCTTC. Protein: CSARGRTGIYNEQFF.

The chain links TRBV5-4 to TRBJ1-2, with D tentatively TRBD1 (6 bases). The CDR3 extends over 14 amino acids. Germline CDR1 is SGHNT and CDR2 is YYREEE (reference sequence). Between the trimmed V and J ends, which lost 4 bases and 8 bases, there was a span of 18 bases. The CDR3 is CASSGGTHSRGYTF. CDR3 DNA: TGTGCCAGCAGCGGCGGGACACACAGCAGGGGCTACACCTTC.

This clonotype was seen many times. V is TRBV11-2 and J is TRBJ2-3, with TRBD2 matching 14 bases. V shed 6 bases, J shed 4 bases, and the junction held 9 bases outside the gene matches. Germline CDR1 SGHAT, CDR2 FQNNGV. The CDR3 length is 17 residues. The CDR3 DNA follows: TGTGCCAGCAGAACAGGACTAGCGGGGGGCAGGGCAGATACGCAGTATTTT. Translating it yields CASRTGLAGGRADTQYF.

The chain is built from TRBV2 and TRBJ1-1; 9 positions agree with TRBD1. The germline V gene encodes CDR1 SNHLY and CDR2 FYNNEI. Unmatched junction bases numbered 4, after V lost 6 bases and J lost 2 bases. The CDR3 loop spans 14 amino acids. As DNA, the CDR3 is TGTGCCAGCAGCCGACAGGGGGTTAACACTGAAGCTTTCTTT. Translation: CASSRQGVNTEAFF.

The sample holds a few counts of this clonotype. The chain combines TRBV9 with TRBJ2-3; D is undetermined. Germline V lookup: CDR1 SGDLS, CDR2 YYNGEE. The CDR3 totals 14 residues. Between the trimmed V and J ends, which lost 1 base and 3 bases, there was a span of 9 bases. Written as DNA, the CDR3 is TGTGCCAGCAGCGTAAGTCGCCCAACAGATACGCAGTATTTT. Translating it yields CASSVSRPTDTQYF.

This clonotype was counted between two and nine times. The chain uses TRBV29-1 and TRBJ1-6, with a tentative D call TRBD1 (5 bases). Trimming shortened V by 8 bases and J by 7 bases, and 6 bases separated the two germline ends. Germline assignment: CDR1 SQVTM and CDR2 ANQGSEA. The length of the CDR3 is 10 residues. The CDR3 is CSRQNSPLHF. In nucleotides, the CDR3 is TGCAGCCGACAGAATTCACCCCTCCACTTT.

The chain employs TRBV2 and TRBJ2-7; the match to TRBD1 covers 8 bases. The CDR3 length is 14 residues. Losses at the gene ends were 8 bases for V and 5 bases for J; bases not matched to a gene: 11. Germline V gene sequence: CDR1 SNHLY, CDR2 FYNNEI. The CDR3 sequence is CASGQQGVGDEQYF. For the CDR3, the DNA is TGTGCCAGCGGCCAACAGGGGGTTGGGGACGAGCAGTACTTC.

This clonotype occurred a few times. The rearrangement joins TRBV28 to TRBJ2-7; a possible D gene is TRBD1 (6 bases). Germline V gene sequence: CDR1 MDHEN, CDR2 SYDVKM. The CDR3 totals 16 residues. The ends were cut back, 6 bases at V and 0 bases at J, with 18 bases in the middle. CDR3 DNA: TGTGCCAGCAGACCGGGACATCTATTCTACTCCTACGAGCAGTACTTC. It specifies CASRPGHLFYSYEQYF. Looking up the rest from reference TRBV28 and TRBJ2-7 gives the full variable domain: DVKVTQSSRYLVKRTGEKVFLECVQDMDHENMFWYRQDPGLGLRLIYFSYDVKMKEKGDIPEGYSVSREKKERFSLILESASTNQTSMYLCASRPGHLFYSYEQYFGPGTRLTVT.

This clonotype was detected a few times. The chain uses TRBV14 and TRBJ2-3; TRBD2 might be the D (5 bases). CDR3 length: 17 residues. Trimming took 4 bases from V and 0 from J, leaving 17 bases between them. Germline V lookup: CDR1 SGHDN, CDR2 FVKESK. The CDR3 nucleotides read TGTGCCAGCAGCCTCTTAGACTCGGACTCCAGCACAGATACGCAGTATTTT. Amino acids: CASSLLDSDSSTDTQYF.

This clonotype was recorded at least ten times. CDR3 sequence: CASSYLGLNEETQYF. DNA for the CDR3: TGTGCCAGCAGTTACCTGGGACTTAATGAAGAGACCCAGTACTTC. This chain connects TRBV6-6 to TRBJ2-5; TRBD2 might be the D (6 bases). V lost 2 bases to trimming and J lost 3 bases, with 13 bases between them. CDR3 length: 15 residues. Germline V gene lookup returns CDR1 MNHNY and CDR2 SVGAGI (reference sequence).

The J gene is TRBJ2-2, the V gene TRBV12-3 or TRBV12-4; TRBD2 agrees at 12 bases. V shed 6 bases and J 2 bases; nucleotides not matched to a gene: 13. The CDR3 is 19 residues long. The CDR3 loop is CASRPPGLAGGPNTGELFF. As DNA, the CDR3 is TGTGCCAGCAGGCCCCCCGGGCTAGCGGGGGGGCCCAACACCGGGGAGCTGTTTTTT.

The chain is built from TRBV4-1 and TRBJ1-1, with TRBD1 matching over 7 bases. V dropped 4 bases and J dropped 5; count of bases not matched to a gene: 13. CDR1 is MGHRA and CDR2 is YSYEKL in the germline V gene. The CDR3 length is 16 residues. CDR3 residues: CASSPRRRQGGTEAFF. In DNA, the CDR3 is TGCGCCAGCAGCCCTCGTCGTCGACAGGGCGGAACTGAAGCTTTCTTT.

This clonotype was recorded a few times. V and J are TRBV7-9 and TRBJ1-1; the D gene is possibly TRBD1 (5 bases). From germline, CDR1 is SEHNR and CDR2 FQNEAQ (reference sequence). V lost 6 bases and J 0 bases, leaving 11 bases between the germline ends. This CDR3 is built from 14 residues. This CDR3 is CASSFGGLNTEAFF. For the CDR3, the DNA is TGTGCCAGCAGTTTCGGGGGGTTGAACACTGAAGCTTTCTTT. Supplemented by reference TRBV7-9 and TRBJ1-1, the full variable domain reads DTGVSQNPRHKITKRGQNVTFRCDPISEHNRLYWYRQTLGQGPEFLTYFQNEAQLEKSRLLSDRFSAERPKGSFSTLEIQRTEQGDSAMYLCASSFGGLNTEAFFGQGTRLTVV.

This clonotype was recorded a few times. The V and J genes are TRBV6-5 and TRBJ2-7; perhaps TRBD1 as D (6 bases). The V gene's germline CDR1 is MNHEY and CDR2 SVGAGI. CDR3 length equals 14 residues. Trimming took 6 bases from V and 3 from J, leaving 15 bases between them. The CDR3 coding sequence is TGTGCCAGCAGGCATTTCACAGGGAACTACGAGCAGTACTTC. Protein: CASRHFTGNYEQYF.

This clonotype was seen a few times. The CDR3 DNA is TGCAGTGCAGGGCAGGGAGAGAGAGGCTACACCTTC. This encodes CSAGQGERGYTF. The rearrangement uses TRBV20-1 and TRBJ1-2; maybe TRBD1 (5 bases). CDR1 and CDR2 (germline): DFQATT, SNEGSKA (reference sequence). This CDR3 is built from 12 residues. The V and J ends lost 6 bases and 8 bases respectively, with 16 bases between them.

There are a few counts of this clonotype. The chain recombines TRBV11-3 with TRBJ1-1; 12 nucleotides match TRBD1. Trimming removed 6 bases from V and 13 bases from J; junction bases left unmatched: 15. CDR1 SGHNT and CDR2 YENEEA come from the germline V gene. The CDR3 loop spans 15 amino acids. The CDR3 sequence: CASSPGTGGSLKLFF. The DNA of the CDR3 is TGTGCCAGCAGTCCTGGGACAGGGGGCAGCCTGAAGCTTTTCTTT.

This clonotype was recorded a few times. V usage is TRBV5-1 and J usage is TRBJ2-7; 12 bases align to TRBD1. With V trimmed by 2 bases and J by 5 bases, 2 bases remained unmatched. Germline lookup yields CDR1 SGHRS and CDR2 YFSETQ. The CDR3 extends over 14 amino acids. The CDR3 loop reads CASSLRDRGHEQYF. CDR3 coding DNA: TGCGCCAGCAGCTTAAGGGACAGGGGGCACGAGCAGTACTTC.

The table lists this clonotype with many counts. The CDR3 sequence: CASTGWGEHYGYTF. In DNA form, the CDR3 reads TGTGCCAGCACCGGGTGGGGTGAGCACTATGGCTACACCTTC. The J gene is TRBJ1-2, the V gene TRBV2; D remains ambiguous. V was pared by 7 bases and J by 3 bases, with 15 bases between. The CDR3 is 14 amino acids. Germline CDR1 reads SNHLY; CDR2 reads FYNNEI.

Only a few counts were recorded for this clonotype. The J gene is TRBJ1-2, the V gene TRBV7-9; D is uncertain. Germline lookup yields CDR1 SEHNR and CDR2 FQNEAQ (reference sequence). Trimming left V 6 bases short and J 9 bases short, with 11 bases between. The CDR3 consists of 11 residues. CDR3 coding DNA: TGTGCCAGCAGTTCATCCGGAAGCTACACCTTC. Protein: CASSSSGSYTF.

The CDR3 DNA reads as TGTGCCAGCAGCCGCAGACAGGGTGATAACACTGAAGCTTTCTTT. Its translation is CASSRRQGDNTEAFF. The chain uses TRBV6-2 or TRBV6-3 and TRBJ1-1, with 7 positions matching TRBD1. V trimming: 6 bases; J trimming: 2 bases; junction bases outside the gene matches: 9. Germline V gene data show CDR1 as MNHEY and CDR2 as SVGEGT. The CDR3 totals 15 residues.